Below are 28 T cell receptor beta chains sequenced from a single sample in a study of T cell changes during pregnancy in multiple sclerosis. The method was immunoSEQ multiplex PCR; TCRdb's version includes in-frame clones alone and lacks a portion of them. The table lists 90,000 to 100,000 clones, under 95% of them singletons. The source material was peripheral blood, sampled in the first trimester of pregnancy. These receptors were collected from a female donor with multiple sclerosis, enrolled in a pregnancy study.

The chain is built from TRBV6-5 and TRBJ2-7, with TRBD2 matching over 15 bases. Trimming took 7 bases from V and 5 from J; bases not matched to a gene: 6. The CDR3 contains 15 residues. Germline V gene sequence: CDR1 MNHEY, CDR2 SVGAGI. The CDR3 loop reads CASKGLAGGQHEQYF. In DNA, the CDR3 is TGTGCCAGCAAAGGACTAGCGGGAGGGCAGCACGAGCAGTACTTC.

The chain employs TRBV28 and TRBJ1-4; TRBD1 matches 9 bases. The CDR3 is 14 residues long. CDR1 and CDR2 from the germline V gene are MDHEN and SYDVKM. Trimming took 5 bases from V and 6 from J; bases not matched to a gene: 4. The CDR3 nucleotides read TGTGCCAGCAGTCCAAACAGGGGGCATGAAAAACTGTTTTTT. It translates to CASSPNRGHEKLFF.

The J gene is TRBJ1-1, the V gene TRBV5-6, with D perhaps matching TRBD1 (6 bases). The CDR3 has 14 amino acids. The germline V and J ends were trimmed by 3 bases and 11 bases, with 20 bases remaining between them. Germline V lookup: CDR1 SGHDT, CDR2 YYEEEE. The CDR3 here is CASSSRREGDTAFF. The CDR3 region has the DNA TGTGCCAGCAGCTCGAGAAGGGAGGGGGATACGGCTTTCTTT. Together with reference TRBV5-6 and TRBJ1-1, the CDR3 gives the full variable domain: DAGVTQSPTHLIKTRGQQVTLRCSPKSGHDTVSWYQQALGQGPQFIFQYYEEEERQRGNFPDRFSGHQFPNYSSELNVNALLLGDSALYLCASSSRREGDTAFFGQGTRLTVV.

This chain connects TRBV6-1 to TRBJ1-2; 8 bases line up with TRBD1. This CDR3 contains 13 residues. In germline, CDR1 is MNHNS, CDR2 SASEGT. V was clipped by 2 bases and J by 11 bases; unmatched bases: 7. The CDR3 region is CASSEWSGGKYTF. The CDR3 DNA sequence: TGTGCCAGCAGTGAATGGTCAGGGGGCAAGTACACCTTC.

This chain's CDR3 is CASSFSSRNTEAFF. The CDR3, as DNA: TGTGCCAGCAGTTTCAGTAGCCGGAACACTGAAGCTTTCTTT. The chain joins TRBV6-5 to TRBJ1-1; D is undetermined. The ends were cut back, 4 bases at V and 1 base at J, with 10 bases in the middle. The CDR3 is 14 amino acids. The germline V gene encodes CDR1 MNHEY and CDR2 SVGAGI.

V gene TRBV5-1 combines with J gene TRBJ2-7, with 7 nucleotides matching TRBD1. CDR1 is SGHRS, CDR2 YFSETQ, per germline. The length of the CDR3 is 13 residues. V was pared by 6 bases and J by 2 bases, with 5 bases of the junction left unmatched. In DNA, the CDR3 is TGCGCCAGCACGACAGGGTCAGCCTACGAGCAGTACTTC. Translated: CASTTGSAYEQYF. The full variable domain, its missing parts supplied by reference TRBV5-1 and TRBJ2-7, is KAGVTQTPRYLIKTRGQQVTLSCSPISGHRSVSWYQQTPGQGLQFLFEYFSETQRNKGNFPGRFSGRQFSNSRSEMNVSTLELGDSALYLCASTTGSAYEQYFGPGTRLTVT.

This clone was counted a single time. The chain carries TRBV15 and TRBJ2-7; 8 bases are shared with TRBD2. Germline V gene sequence: CDR1 LNHNV, CDR2 YYDKDF (reference sequence). J was trimmed by 1 base and V by 9 bases; bases with no gene match: 5. This CDR3 has 13 amino acids. The CDR3 DNA follows: TGTGCCACTGGGGGCGGGAGGTCCTACGAGCAGTACTTC. This codes for CATGGGRSYEQYF.

The V call is TRBV6-5, the J call TRBJ1-1, with D tentatively TRBD1 (6 bases). The CDR3 has 16 amino acids. Trimming took 0 bases from V and 0 from J, leaving 11 bases between them. Germline-derived CDR1 and CDR2 are MNHEY and SVGAGI. The DNA of the CDR3 is TGTGCCAGCAGTTACTCTAGGGGGTTTATGAACACTGAAGCTTTCTTT. Translation gives CASSYSRGFMNTEAFF.

The gene calls are TRBV27 and TRBJ2-1; 10 bases are shared with TRBD1. With V trimmed by 5 bases and J by 7 bases, 11 bases remained unmatched. CDR3 size: 16 residues. The germline CDR1 and CDR2 sequences are MNHEY and SMNVEV (reference sequence). DNA of the CDR3: TGTGCCAGCAGTCCACCCGGGACAGGGGTAGGGAATGAGCAGTTCTTC. Protein: CASSPPGTGVGNEQFF.

This chain connects TRBV20-1 to TRBJ2-7, with D uncertain. Germline lookup yields CDR1 DFQATT and CDR2 SNEGSKA (reference sequence). The CDR3 length is 11 residues. Trimming shortened V by 2 bases and J by 4 bases, and 6 bases separated the two germline ends. CDR3: CSARLVYEQYF. In DNA form, the CDR3 reads TGCAGTGCTAGACTAGTTTACGAGCAGTACTTC.

The chain links TRBV6-1 to TRBJ1-1; 7 positions match TRBD1. Germline CDR1 is MNHNS and CDR2 is SASEGT. The CDR3 sequence is 15 residues long. With 6 bases clipped from V and 5 bases from J, the junction kept 12 bases outside the gene matches. The DNA for the CDR3 is TGTGCCAGCAGCGAACCAGGGGGAGTGCGGACTGAAGCTTTCTTT. It codes for CASSEPGGVRTEAFF.

The V call is TRBV7-6, the J call TRBJ2-2, with D hard to call. Looked up from germline, CDR1 is SGHVS and CDR2 is FNYEAQ. V lost 1 base to trimming and J lost 0 bases, with 9 bases between them. The CDR3 spans 16 residues. The DNA of the CDR3 is TGTGCCAGCAGCTTAGACACCGTTACGAACACCGGGGAGCTGTTTTTT. It encodes CASSLDTVTNTGELFF.

The chain couples TRBV7-3 to TRBJ2-1, with D tentatively TRBD2 (6 bases). V lost 0 bases, J lost 7 bases, and 13 bases lay in between. The germline V gene encodes CDR1 SGHTA and CDR2 FQGTGA. The CDR3 runs 15 residues. The CDR3 loop is CASSLTGTSLNEQFF. The CDR3 DNA reads TGTGCCAGCAGCTTAACAGGCACTAGCCTAAATGAGCAGTTCTTC.

The chain uses TRBV4-2 and TRBJ2-1, with TRBD2 matching 13 bases. Losses at the gene ends were 4 bases for V and 8 bases for J; bases not matched to a gene: 5. CDR1 is LGHNA, CDR2 YNFKEQ, per germline. The CDR3 spans 15 residues. The CDR3 DNA reads as TGTGCCAGCAGCCTACTAGCGGGAGGGAGGGATGAGCAGTTCTTC. The encoded protein is CASSLLAGGRDEQFF.

The genes are TRBV5-1 and TRBJ1-2; 9 nucleotides match TRBD1. After removal of 3 bases from V and 0 bases from J, the junction contained 3 bases not matched to a gene. From germline, CDR1 is SGHRS and CDR2 YFSETQ. This CDR3 region has 15 residues. The CDR3 loop is CASSWRTGANYGYTF. The DNA for the CDR3 is TGCGCCAGCAGCTGGAGGACAGGGGCTAACTATGGCTACACCTTC.

The chain uses TRBV28 and TRBJ1-2; D gene uncertain. The CDR3 sequence is 12 residues long. Germline assignment: CDR1 MDHEN and CDR2 SYDVKM. Deletions cut 5 bases from V and 8 bases from J, with 12 bases between. The CDR3 region is CASSMGGVGYTF. In nucleotides, the CDR3 is TGTGCCAGCAGTATGGGCGGGGTGGGCTACACCTTC.

The chain carries TRBV25-1 and TRBJ1-3, with D possibly TRBD1 on 6 matching bases. Germline-derived CDR1 and CDR2 are MGHDK and SYGVNS. Between the trimmed V and J ends, which lost 6 bases and 0 bases, there was a span of 9 bases. This CDR3 is 14 amino acids long. The CDR3 DNA follows: TGTGCCAGCAGCGGGGGGCTCTCTGGAAACACCATATATTTT. It is translated as CASSGGLSGNTIYF. Based on the CDR3 plus reference TRBV25-1 and TRBJ1-3, the full variable domain is EADIYQTPRYLVIGTGKKITLECSQTMGHDKMYWYQQDPGMELHLIHYSYGVNSTEKGDLSSESTVSRIRTEHFPLTLESARPSHTSQYLCASSGGLSGNTIYFGEGSWLTVV.

The chain carries TRBV30 and TRBJ2-3, with D tentatively TRBD1 (6 bases). The germline V and J ends were trimmed by 4 bases and 0 bases, with 14 bases remaining between them. Looked up from germline, CDR1 is GTSNPN and CDR2 is SVGIG (reference sequence). CDR3 length equals 15 residues. The chain's CDR3 is CAWTEGHFSTDTQYF. The CDR3 DNA sequence: TGTGCCTGGACCGAGGGACACTTTAGCACAGATACGCAGTATTTT.

This clone came up once. V and J are TRBV7-8 and TRBJ1-2; no firm D call. CDR1 SGHVS and CDR2 FQNEAQ come from the germline V gene. V lost 1 base to trimming and J lost 4 bases, with 10 bases between them. The CDR3 loop spans 14 amino acids. CDR3 amino acids: CASSLESAGYGYTF. CDR3 in DNA: TGTGCCAGCAGCTTAGAAAGCGCTGGCTATGGCTACACCTTC.

The chain has TRBV5-1 and TRBJ2-7; maybe TRBD1 (6 bases). Germline V CDR1 and CDR2: SGHRS, YFSETQ. Trimming pared 4 bases from V and 0 bases from J, leaving 14 bases between. The CDR3 runs to 15 residues. This CDR3 reads CASSLNRVSSYEQYF. Written as DNA, the CDR3 is TGCGCCAGCAGCCTTAACAGGGTGAGCTCCTACGAGCAGTACTTC.

The chain carries TRBV5-1 and TRBJ1-4; 7 nucleotides match TRBD1. The CDR3 sequence is 14 residues long. Germline V gene lookup returns CDR1 SGHRS and CDR2 YFSETQ. The V gene end was trimmed by 2 bases and the J gene end by 5 bases; junction bases not matched to a gene: 3. Here the CDR3 DNA reads TGCGCCAGCAGCTTTACGGGACAGAATGAAAAACTGTTTTTT. Residues: CASSFTGQNEKLFF.

The chain uses TRBV5-6 and TRBJ2-1; 7 bases agree with TRBD1. V was pared by 4 bases and J by 4 bases, with 5 bases of the junction left unmatched. The CDR3 spans 14 residues. From germline, CDR1 is SGHDT and CDR2 YYEEEE. As DNA, the CDR3 is TGTGCCAGCAGCCGAACCAGGGGGTACAATGAGCAGTTCTTC. It encodes CASSRTRGYNEQFF. Looking up the rest from reference TRBV5-6 and TRBJ2-1 gives the full variable domain: DAGVTQSPTHLIKTRGQQVTLRCSPKSGHDTVSWYQQALGQGPQFIFQYYEEEERQRGNFPDRFSGHQFPNYSSELNVNALLLGDSALYLCASSRTRGYNEQFFGPGTRLTVL.

This chain links TRBV27 with TRBJ1-5; TRBD1 matches 8 bases. Germline CDR1 and CDR2: MNHEY and SMNVEV (reference sequence). After removal of 4 bases from V and 0 bases from J, the junction contained 2 bases not matched to a gene. The CDR3 has 15 residues. The DNA for the CDR3 is TGTGCCAGCAGTTCGGGACAGGCTAGCAATCAGCCCCAGCATTTT. This codes for CASSSGQASNQPQHF.

J is TRBJ1-2 and V is TRBV7-2; the match to TRBD1 covers 7 bases. J was trimmed by 0 bases and V by 5 bases; bases with no gene match: 9. The CDR3 extends over 16 amino acids. CDR1 and CDR2 (germline): SGHTA, FQGNSA. In DNA, the CDR3 is TGTGCCAGCAGCCCCGACAGGGTTAGAGCTAACTATGGCTACACCTTC. Encoded protein: CASSPDRVRANYGYTF. Together with reference TRBV7-2 and TRBJ1-2, the CDR3 gives the full variable domain: GAGVSQSPSNKVTEKGKDVELRCDPISGHTALYWYRQSLGQGLEFLIYFQGNSAPDKSGLPSDRFSAERTGGSVSTLTIQRTQQEDSAVYLCASSPDRVRANYGYTFGSGTRLTVV.

CDR3 loop: CASSFSGGRGQQFF. The CDR3 DNA sequence: TGTGCCAGCAGCTTCAGCGGGGGTCGGGGCCAGCAGTTCTTC. J is TRBJ2-1 and V is TRBV7-9; TRBD2 agrees at 8 bases. Per germline, CDR1 SEHNR and CDR2 FQNEAQ (reference sequence). The length of the CDR3 is 14 residues. V gave up 3 bases and J gave up 11 bases; unmatched junction bases: 9.

This clone was counted a few times. The V call is TRBV30, the J call TRBJ1-2; no definite D call. V was pared by 4 bases and J by 2 bases, with 8 bases between. Per the germline V gene, CDR1 is GTSNPN and CDR2 is SVGIG (reference sequence). The CDR3 length is 12 residues. The CDR3 reads CAWTDWNYGYTF. The CDR3, as DNA: TGTGCCTGGACGGACTGGAACTATGGCTACACCTTC.

This chain links TRBV4-3 with TRBJ2-3, with TRBD2 identical over 8 bases. The V segment lost 4 bases and the J segment 3 bases; nucleotides outside the gene matches: 6. The germline V gene has CDR1 LGHNA and CDR2 YSLEER. The CDR3 contains 15 residues. In nucleotides, the CDR3 is TGCGCCAGCAGCCCCGGGACTAGTCGAACAGATACGCAGTATTTT. Its translation: CASSPGTSRTDTQYF.

The rearrangement uses TRBV6-6 and TRBJ1-2; 7 positions match TRBD1. V lost 2 bases, J lost 2 bases, and 2 bases stayed unmatched. Germline CDR1 reads MNHNY; CDR2 reads SVGAGI (reference sequence). CDR3 length equals 14 residues. The CDR3 DNA follows: TGTGCCAGCAGTTACACAGGGGTGAACTATGGCTACACCTTC. This encodes CASSYTGVNYGYTF.